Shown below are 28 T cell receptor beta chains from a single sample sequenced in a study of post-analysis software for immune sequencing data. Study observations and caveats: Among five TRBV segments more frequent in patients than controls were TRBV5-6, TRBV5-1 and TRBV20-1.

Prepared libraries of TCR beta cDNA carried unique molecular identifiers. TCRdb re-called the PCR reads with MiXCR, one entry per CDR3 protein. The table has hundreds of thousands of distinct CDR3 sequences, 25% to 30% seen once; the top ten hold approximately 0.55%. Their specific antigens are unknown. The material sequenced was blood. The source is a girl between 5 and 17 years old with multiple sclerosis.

The DNA for the CDR3 is TGTGCCAGCAGTTCCACAGGATCCTTGGATACGCAGTATTTT. It codes for CASSSTGSLDTQYF. V and J are TRBV28 and TRBJ2-3, with D perhaps matching TRBD1 (5 bases). The CDR3 sequence is 14 residues long. Trimming left V 4 bases short and J 6 bases short, with 14 bases between. Germline CDR1 is MDHEN and CDR2 is SYDVKM.

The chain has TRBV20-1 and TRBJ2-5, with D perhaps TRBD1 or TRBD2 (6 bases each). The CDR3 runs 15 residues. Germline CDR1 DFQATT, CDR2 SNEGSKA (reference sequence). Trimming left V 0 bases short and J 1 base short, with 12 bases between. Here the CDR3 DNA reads TGCAGTGCTAGAGATCTAGGGGGGTCCCAAGAGACCCAGTACTTC. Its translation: CSARDLGGSQETQYF.

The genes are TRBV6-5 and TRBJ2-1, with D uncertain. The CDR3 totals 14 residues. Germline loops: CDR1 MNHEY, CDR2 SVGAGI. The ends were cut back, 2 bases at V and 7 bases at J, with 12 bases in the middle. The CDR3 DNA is TGTGCCAGCAGTTACATTCTCGGGTCGAATGAGCAGTTCTTC. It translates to CASSYILGSNEQFF.

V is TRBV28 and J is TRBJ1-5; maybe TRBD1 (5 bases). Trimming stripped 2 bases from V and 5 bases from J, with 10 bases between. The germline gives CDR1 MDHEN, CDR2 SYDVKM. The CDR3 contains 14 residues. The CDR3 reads CASSLGGYDQPQHF. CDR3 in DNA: TGTGCCAGCAGTTTAGGGGGGTACGATCAGCCCCAGCATTTT.

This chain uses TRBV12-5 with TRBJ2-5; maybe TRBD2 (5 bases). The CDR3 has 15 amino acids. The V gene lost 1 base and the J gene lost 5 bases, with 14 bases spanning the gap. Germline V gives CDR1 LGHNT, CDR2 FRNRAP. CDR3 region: CASGLEGLQHETQYF. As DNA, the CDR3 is TGTGCTAGTGGTTTGGAAGGACTGCAGCACGAGACCCAGTACTTC.

In nucleotides, the CDR3 is TGCAGTGCCCTACCTGACAGGGGCTCGCAGCCCCAGCATTTT. This gives the protein CSALPDRGSQPQHF. This chain connects TRBV20-1 to TRBJ1-5; 8 positions match TRBD1. This CDR3 region has 14 residues. J lost 7 bases, V lost 6 bases, and 11 bases had no gene match. CDR1 is DFQATT and CDR2 is SNEGSKA in the germline V gene (reference sequence).

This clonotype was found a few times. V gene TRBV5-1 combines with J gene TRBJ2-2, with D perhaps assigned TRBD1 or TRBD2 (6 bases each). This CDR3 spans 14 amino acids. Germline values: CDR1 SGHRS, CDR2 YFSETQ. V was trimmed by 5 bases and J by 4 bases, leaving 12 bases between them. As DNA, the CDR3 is TGCGCCAGCAGAAACGAGGGGGGCACCGGGGAGCTGTTTTTT. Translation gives CASRNEGGTGELFF.

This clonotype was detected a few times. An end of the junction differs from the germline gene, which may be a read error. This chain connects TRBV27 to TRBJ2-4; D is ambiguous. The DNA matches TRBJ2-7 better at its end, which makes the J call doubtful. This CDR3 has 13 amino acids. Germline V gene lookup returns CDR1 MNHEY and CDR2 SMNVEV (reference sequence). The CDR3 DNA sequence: TGTGCCAGCAGTTCGATAGCTTCCTGCGAGCAGTACTTC. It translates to CASSSIASCEQYF.

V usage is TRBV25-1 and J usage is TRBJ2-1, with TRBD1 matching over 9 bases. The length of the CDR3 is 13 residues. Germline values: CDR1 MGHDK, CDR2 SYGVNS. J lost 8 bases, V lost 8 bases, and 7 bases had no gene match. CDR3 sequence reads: CASRDRVIDEQFF. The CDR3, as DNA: TGTGCCAGCCGGGACAGGGTAATCGATGAGCAGTTCTTC.

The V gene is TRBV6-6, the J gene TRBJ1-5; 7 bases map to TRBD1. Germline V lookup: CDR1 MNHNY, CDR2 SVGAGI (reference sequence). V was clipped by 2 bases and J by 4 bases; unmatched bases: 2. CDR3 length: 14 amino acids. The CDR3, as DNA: TGTGCCAGCAGTTACCGGACAGGTAATCAGCCCCAGCATTTT. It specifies CASSYRTGNQPQHF.

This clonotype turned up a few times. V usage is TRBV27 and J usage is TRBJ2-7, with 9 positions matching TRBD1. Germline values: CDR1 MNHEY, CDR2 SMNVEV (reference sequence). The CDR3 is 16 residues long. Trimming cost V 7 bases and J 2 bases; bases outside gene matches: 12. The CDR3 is CASTRGAGTGTYEQYF. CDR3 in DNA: TGTGCCAGCACTCGAGGGGCCGGGACAGGGACCTACGAGCAGTACTTC.

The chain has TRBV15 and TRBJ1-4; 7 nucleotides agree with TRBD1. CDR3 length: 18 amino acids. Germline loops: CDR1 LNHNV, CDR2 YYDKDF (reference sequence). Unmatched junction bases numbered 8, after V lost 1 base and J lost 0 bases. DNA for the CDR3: TGTGCCACCAGCAGAGCGGGACAGCCTTTTGCAACTAATGAAAAACTGTTTTTT. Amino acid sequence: CATSRAGQPFATNEKLFF.

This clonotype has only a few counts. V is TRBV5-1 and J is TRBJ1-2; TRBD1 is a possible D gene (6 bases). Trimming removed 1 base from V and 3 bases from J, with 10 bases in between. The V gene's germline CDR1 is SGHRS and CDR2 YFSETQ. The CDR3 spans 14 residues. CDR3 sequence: CASSLIRGDYGYTF. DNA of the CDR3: TGCGCCAGCAGCTTGATCAGGGGAGACTATGGCTACACCTTC.

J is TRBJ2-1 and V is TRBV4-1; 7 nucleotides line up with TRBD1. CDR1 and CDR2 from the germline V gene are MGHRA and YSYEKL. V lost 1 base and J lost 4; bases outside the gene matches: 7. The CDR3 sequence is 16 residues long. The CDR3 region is CASSQGLGRGYNEQFF. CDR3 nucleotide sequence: TGCGCCAGCAGCCAAGGCCTCGGCAGGGGGTACAATGAGCAGTTCTTC.

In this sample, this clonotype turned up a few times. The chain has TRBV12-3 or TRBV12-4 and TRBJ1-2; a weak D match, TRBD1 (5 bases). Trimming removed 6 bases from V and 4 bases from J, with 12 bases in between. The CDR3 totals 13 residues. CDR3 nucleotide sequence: TGTGCCAGCAGGCCCCCCCAGGGCTATGGCTACACCTTC. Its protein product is CASRPPQGYGYTF.

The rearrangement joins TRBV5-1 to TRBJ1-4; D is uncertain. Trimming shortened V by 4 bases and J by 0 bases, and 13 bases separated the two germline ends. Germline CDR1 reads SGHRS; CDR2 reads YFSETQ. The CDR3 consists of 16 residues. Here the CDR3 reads CASSTNAGATNEKLFF. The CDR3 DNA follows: TGCGCCAGCAGCACGAACGCAGGAGCAACTAATGAAAAACTGTTTTTT.

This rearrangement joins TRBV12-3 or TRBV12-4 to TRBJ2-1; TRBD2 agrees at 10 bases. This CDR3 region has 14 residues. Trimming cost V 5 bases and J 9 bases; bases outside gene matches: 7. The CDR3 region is CASSKLAGWSEQFF. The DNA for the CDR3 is TGTGCCAGCAGTAAACTAGCGGGATGGAGTGAGCAGTTCTTC.

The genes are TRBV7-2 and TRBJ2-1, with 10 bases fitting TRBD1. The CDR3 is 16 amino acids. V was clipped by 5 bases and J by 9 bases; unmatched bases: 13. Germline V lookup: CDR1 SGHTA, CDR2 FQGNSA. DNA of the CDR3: TGTGCCAGCAGCCCTATTTCATGGACAGGGGGAAGTGAGCAGTTCTTC. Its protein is CASSPISWTGGSEQFF.

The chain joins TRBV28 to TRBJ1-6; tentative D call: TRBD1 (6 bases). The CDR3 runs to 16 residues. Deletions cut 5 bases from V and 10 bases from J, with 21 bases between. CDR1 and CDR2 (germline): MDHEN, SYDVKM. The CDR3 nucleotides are TGTGCCAGCAGTAATAACCCCGCGGGGGGGCGATCACCCCTCCACTTT. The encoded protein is CASSNNPAGGRSPLHF.

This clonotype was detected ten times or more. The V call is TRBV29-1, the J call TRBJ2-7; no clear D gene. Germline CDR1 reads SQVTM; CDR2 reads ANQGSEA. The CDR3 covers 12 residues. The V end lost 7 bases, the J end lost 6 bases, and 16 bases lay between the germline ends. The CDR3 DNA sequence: TGCAGCGCACCGTCCTATAGGCGCGAGCAGTACTTC. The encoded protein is CSAPSYRREQYF.

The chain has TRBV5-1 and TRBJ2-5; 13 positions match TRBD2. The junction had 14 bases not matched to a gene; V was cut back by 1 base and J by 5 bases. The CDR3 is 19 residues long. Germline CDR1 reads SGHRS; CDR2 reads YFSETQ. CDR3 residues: CASSLTSGRADFLSETQYF. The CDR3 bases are TGCGCCAGCAGCTTGACTAGCGGGAGGGCCGATTTCTTAAGCGAGACCCAGTACTTC.

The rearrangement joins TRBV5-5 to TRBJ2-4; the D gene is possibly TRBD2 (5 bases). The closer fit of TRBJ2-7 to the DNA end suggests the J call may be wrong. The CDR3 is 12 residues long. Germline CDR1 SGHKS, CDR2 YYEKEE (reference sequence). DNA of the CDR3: TGTGCCAGCAGCGGGAGTGGAGACGAGCAGTACTTC. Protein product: CASSGSGDEQYF.

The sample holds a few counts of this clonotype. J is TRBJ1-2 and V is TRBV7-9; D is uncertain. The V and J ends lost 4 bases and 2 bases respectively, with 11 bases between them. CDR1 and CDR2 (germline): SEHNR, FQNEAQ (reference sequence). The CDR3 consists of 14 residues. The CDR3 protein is CASSSVSRNYGYTF. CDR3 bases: TGTGCCAGCAGCTCCGTGAGCAGAAACTATGGCTACACCTTC.

The CDR3: CSVDYRASTEAFF. CDR3 coding DNA: TGCAGCGTTGATTACAGGGCCAGCACTGAAGCTTTCTTT. The J gene is TRBJ1-1, the V gene TRBV29-1; D might be TRBD1 (6 bases). The CDR3 covers 13 residues. V was pared by 3 bases and J by 4 bases, with 12 bases between. CDR1 is SQVTM and CDR2 is ANQGSEA in the germline V gene.

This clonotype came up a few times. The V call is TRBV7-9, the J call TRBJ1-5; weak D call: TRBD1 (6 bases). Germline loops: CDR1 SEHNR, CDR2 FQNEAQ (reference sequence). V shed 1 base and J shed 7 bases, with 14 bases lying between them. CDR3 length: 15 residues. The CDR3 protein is CASSLDDGGRQPQHF. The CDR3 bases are TGTGCCAGCAGCTTAGATGACGGGGGCAGACAGCCCCAGCATTTT.

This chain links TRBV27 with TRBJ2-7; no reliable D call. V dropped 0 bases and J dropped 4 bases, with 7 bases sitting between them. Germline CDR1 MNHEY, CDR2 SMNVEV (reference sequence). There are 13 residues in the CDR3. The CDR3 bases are TGTGCCAGCAGTTTATCGGTTAAATACGAGCAGTACTTC. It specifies CASSLSVKYEQYF.

CDR3 sequence reads: CSASNFWDSQYF. The CDR3 nucleotides are TGCAGTGCTAGCAATTTCTGGGACAGTCAGTATTTT. The chain combines TRBV20-1 with TRBJ2-3; 7 bases agree with TRBD1. CDR3 length equals 12 residues. The germline gives CDR1 DFQATT, CDR2 SNEGSKA (reference sequence). With 3 bases clipped from V and 12 bases from J, the junction kept 9 bases outside the gene matches.

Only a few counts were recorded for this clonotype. For the CDR3, the DNA is TGCGCCAGCAGCCAAGGGGTCGGGCCTCATGATGGCTACACCTTC. Translating gives CASSQGVGPHDGYTF. The V call is TRBV4-3, the J call TRBJ1-2; D is unclear. In germline, CDR1 is LGHNA, CDR2 YSLEER. The CDR3 is 15 residues long. V lost 1 base and J lost 6, with 15 bases in between.